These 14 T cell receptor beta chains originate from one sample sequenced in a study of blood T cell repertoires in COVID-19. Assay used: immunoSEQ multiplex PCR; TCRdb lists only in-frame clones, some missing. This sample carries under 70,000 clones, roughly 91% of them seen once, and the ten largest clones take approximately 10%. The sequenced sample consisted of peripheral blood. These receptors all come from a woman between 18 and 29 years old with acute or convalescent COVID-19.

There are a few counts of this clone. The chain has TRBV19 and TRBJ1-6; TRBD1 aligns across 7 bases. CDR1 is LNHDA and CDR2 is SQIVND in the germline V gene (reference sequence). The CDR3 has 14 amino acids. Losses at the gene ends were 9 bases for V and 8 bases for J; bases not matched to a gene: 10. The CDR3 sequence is CASGRQGGDSPLHF. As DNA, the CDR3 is TGTGCCAGCGGGAGACAGGGTGGCGATTCACCCCTCCACTTT.

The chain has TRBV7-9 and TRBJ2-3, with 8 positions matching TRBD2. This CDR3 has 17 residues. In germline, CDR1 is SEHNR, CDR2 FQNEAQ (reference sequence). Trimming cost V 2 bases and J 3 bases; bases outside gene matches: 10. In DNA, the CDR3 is TGTGCCAGCAGCTTAAGAGTTAGCGGGGTCCGGACAGATACGCAGTATTTT. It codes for CASSLRVSGVRTDTQYF.

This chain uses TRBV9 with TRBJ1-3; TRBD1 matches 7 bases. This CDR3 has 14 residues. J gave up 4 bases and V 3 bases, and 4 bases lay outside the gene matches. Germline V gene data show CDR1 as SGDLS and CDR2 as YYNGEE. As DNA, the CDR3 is TGTGCCAGCAGCGCCATGGACAGGGGAAACACCATATATTTT. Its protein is CASSAMDRGNTIYF.

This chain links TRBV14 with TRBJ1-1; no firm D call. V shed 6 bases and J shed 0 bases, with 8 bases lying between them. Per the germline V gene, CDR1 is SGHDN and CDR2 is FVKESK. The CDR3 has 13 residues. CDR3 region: CASRRGLNTEAFF. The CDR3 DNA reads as TGTGCCAGCAGACGGGGTCTGAACACTGAAGCTTTCTTT.

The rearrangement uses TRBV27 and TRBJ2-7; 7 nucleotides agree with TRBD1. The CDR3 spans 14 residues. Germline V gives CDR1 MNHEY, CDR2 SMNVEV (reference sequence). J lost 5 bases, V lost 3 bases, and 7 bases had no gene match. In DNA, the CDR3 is TGTGCCAGCAGTTTTGGGACAGCTCCTAACGAGCAGTACTTC. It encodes CASSFGTAPNEQYF.

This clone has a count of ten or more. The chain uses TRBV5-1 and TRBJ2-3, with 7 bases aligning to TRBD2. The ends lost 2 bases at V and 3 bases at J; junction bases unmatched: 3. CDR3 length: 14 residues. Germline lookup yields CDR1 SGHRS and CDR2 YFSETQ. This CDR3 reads CASSLGLVTDTQYF. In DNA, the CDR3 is TGCGCCAGCAGCTTAGGACTAGTTACAGATACGCAGTATTTT.

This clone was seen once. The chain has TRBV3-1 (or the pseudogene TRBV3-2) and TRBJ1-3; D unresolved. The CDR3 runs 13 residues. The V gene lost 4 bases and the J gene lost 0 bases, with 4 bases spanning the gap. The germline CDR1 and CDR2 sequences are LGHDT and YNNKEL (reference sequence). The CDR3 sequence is CASSLNSGNTIYF. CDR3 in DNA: TGTGCCAGCAGCCTAAACTCTGGAAACACCATATATTTT.

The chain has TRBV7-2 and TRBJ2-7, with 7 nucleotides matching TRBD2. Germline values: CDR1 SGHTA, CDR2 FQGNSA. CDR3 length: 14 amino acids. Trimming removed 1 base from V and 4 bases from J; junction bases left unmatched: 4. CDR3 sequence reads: CASSLVVGGYEQYF. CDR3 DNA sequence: TGTGCCAGCAGCTTAGTGGTGGGAGGGTACGAGCAGTACTTC.

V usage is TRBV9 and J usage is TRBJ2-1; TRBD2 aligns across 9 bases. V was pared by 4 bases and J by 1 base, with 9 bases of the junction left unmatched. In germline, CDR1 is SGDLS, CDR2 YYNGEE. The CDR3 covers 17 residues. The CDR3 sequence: CASSLQGSGSSYNEQFF. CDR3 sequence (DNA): TGTGCCAGCAGCCTCCAAGGTAGCGGGAGTTCCTACAATGAGCAGTTCTTC.

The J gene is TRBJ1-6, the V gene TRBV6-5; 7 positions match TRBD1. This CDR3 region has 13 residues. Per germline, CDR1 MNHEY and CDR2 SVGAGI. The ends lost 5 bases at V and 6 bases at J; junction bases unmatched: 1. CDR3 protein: CASSRDSNSPLHF. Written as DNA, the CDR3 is TGTGCCAGCAGTAGGGACAGTAATTCACCCCTCCACTTT.

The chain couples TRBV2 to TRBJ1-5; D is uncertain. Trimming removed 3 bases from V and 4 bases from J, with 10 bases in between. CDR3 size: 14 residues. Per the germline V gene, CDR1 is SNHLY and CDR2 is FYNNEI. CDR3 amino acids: CASSDSDWNQPQHF. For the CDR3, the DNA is TGTGCCAGCAGTGATTCCGACTGGAATCAGCCCCAGCATTTT. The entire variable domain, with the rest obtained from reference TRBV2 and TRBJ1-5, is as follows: EPEVTQTPSHQVTQMGQEVILRCVPISNHLYFYWYRQILGQKVEFLVSFYNNEISEKSEIFDDQFSVERPDGSNFTLKIRSTKLEDSAMYFCASSDSDWNQPQHFGDGTRLSIL.

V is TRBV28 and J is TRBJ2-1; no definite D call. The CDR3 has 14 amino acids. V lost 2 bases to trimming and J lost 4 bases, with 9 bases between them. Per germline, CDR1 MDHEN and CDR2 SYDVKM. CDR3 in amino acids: CASSLGAVYNEQFF. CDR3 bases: TGTGCCAGCAGTTTAGGTGCAGTATACAATGAGCAGTTCTTC.

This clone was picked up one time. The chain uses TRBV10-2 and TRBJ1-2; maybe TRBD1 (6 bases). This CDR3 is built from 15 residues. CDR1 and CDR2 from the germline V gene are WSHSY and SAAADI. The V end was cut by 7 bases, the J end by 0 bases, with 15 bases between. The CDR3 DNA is TGCGCCAGCAAACCCCGGGACACCGCTAACTATGGCTACACCTTC. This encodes CASKPRDTANYGYTF.

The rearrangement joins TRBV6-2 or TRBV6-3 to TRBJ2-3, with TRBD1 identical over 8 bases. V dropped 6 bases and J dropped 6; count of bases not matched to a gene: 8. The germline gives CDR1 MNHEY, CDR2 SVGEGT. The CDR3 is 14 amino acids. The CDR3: CASSDAGGRDTQYF. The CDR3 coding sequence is TGTGCCAGCAGCGACGCAGGGGGCAGGGATACGCAGTATTTT.